This T cell receptor beta chain was recorded in a study of early T cells in non-severe SARS-CoV-2 infection. About the study: RNA in bulk from unsorted whole blood was sequenced, and chains were unpaired.

To note about this clonotype: Its antigen is still unknown.

The CDR3 runs 12 residues. The germline CDR1 and CDR2 sequences are SGHVS and FNYEAQ. V was trimmed by 6 bases and J by 6 bases, leaving 12 bases between them. Individual cDNA molecules carried attached unique molecular identifiers. One entry per CDR3 protein results from TCRdb running MiXCR on the 5' RACE reads. Here the sample spans 45,000 to 75,000 distinct CDR3 sequences, 8.5% to 10% being singletons. Study-level points and caveats: CD4 and private specificities were missed by VDJdb matching, which favored anti-spike CD8 responses.

The chain has TRBV7-6 and TRBJ2-7; unclear D gene. The receptor's source is an adult who was a healthcare worker with PCR-confirmed SARS-CoV-2 infection or an uninfected control (not recorded which). Sequenced input: whole blood. The CDR3 coding sequence is TGTGCCAGCAGTGGTATGTTTAGCGAGCAGTACTTC. Translated: CASSGMFSEQYF.